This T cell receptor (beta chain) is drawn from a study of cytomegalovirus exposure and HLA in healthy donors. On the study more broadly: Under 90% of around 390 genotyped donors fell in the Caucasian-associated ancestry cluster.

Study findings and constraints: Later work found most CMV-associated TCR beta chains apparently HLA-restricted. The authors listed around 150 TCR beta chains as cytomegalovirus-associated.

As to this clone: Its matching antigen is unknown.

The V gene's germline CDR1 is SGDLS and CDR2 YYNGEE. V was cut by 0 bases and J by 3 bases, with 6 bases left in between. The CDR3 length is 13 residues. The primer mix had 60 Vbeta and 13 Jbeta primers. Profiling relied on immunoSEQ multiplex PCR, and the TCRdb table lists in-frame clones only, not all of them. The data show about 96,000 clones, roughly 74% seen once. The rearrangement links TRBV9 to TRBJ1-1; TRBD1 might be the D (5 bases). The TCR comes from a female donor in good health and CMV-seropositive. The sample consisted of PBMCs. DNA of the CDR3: TGTGCCAGCAGCGTAGGGGGGGACACTGAAGCTTTCTTT. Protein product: CASSVGGDTEAFF.